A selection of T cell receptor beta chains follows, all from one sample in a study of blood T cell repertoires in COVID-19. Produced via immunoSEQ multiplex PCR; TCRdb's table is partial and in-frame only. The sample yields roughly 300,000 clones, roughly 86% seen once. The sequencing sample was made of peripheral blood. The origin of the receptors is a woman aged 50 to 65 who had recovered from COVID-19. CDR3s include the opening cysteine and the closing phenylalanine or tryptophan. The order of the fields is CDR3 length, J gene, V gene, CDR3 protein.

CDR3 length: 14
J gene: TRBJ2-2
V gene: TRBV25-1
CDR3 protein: CASARQGVTGELFF

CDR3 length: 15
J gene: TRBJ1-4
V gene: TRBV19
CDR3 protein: CASQCPRGFFEKLFF

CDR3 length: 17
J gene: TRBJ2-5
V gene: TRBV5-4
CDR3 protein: CASSLSPTSGASETQYF

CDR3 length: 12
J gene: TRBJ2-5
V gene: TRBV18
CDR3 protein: CASSPPERPQYF

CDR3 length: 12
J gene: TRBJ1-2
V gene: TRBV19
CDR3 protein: CASSTQVYGYTF

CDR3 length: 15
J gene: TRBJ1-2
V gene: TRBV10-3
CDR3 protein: CAIRPDRGYDYGYTF

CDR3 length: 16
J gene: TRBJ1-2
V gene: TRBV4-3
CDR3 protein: CASSHGFRQGANGYTF

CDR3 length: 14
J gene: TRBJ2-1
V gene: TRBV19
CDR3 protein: CASRRDTTYNEQFF

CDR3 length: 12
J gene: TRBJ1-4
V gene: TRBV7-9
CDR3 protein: CASSRTGEKLFF

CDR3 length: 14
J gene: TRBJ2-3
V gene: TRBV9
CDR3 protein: CASSPPPGGDTQYF

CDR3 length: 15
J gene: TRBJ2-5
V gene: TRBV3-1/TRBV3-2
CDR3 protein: CASSQGSGYQETQYF

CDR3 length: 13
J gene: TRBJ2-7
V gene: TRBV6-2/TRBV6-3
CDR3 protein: CASSYSLQGEQYF

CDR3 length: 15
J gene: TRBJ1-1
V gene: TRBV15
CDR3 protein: CATSRDYDSGTEAFF

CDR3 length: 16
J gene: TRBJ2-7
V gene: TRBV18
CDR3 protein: CASSKAELAGAHEQYF

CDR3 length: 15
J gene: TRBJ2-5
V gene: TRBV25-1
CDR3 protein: CASSERQGAGETQYF

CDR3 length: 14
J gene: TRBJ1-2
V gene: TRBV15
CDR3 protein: CATSRDEGAVGYTF

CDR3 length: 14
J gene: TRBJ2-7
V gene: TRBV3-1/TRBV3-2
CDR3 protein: CASSQADRANEQYF

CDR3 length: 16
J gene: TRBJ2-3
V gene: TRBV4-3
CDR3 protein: CASSQGLAGGTDTQYF

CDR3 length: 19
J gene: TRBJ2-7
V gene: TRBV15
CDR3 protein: CATSRDKTSGSIPTYEQYF

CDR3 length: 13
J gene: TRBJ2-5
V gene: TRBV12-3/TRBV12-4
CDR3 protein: CASNTPGEETQYF

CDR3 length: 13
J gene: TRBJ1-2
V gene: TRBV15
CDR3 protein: CATSSGTGSGYTF

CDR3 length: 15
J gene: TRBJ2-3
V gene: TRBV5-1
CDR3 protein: CASSKGQGFTDTQYF

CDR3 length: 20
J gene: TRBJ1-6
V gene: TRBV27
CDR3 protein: CASRTSPGQGFSSYNSPLHF

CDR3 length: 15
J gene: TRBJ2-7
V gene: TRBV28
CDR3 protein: CASSATGEARDEQYF

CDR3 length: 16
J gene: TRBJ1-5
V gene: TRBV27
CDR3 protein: CASSLYAQNSNQPQHF

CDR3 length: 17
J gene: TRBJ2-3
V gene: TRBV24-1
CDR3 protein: CATSDLPGQGLTDTQYF

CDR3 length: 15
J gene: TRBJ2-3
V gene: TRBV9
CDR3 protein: CASSVGLAGEDTQYF

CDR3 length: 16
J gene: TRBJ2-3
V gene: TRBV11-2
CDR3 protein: CASSSTGTGVTDTQYF